These 31 T cell receptor beta chains came from one sample sequenced in a study of Graves' ophthalmopathy and Graves' hyperthyroidism. RNA transcripts provided the template for amplifying TCR beta CDR3 regions. In the first round, RT-PCR was carried out with HTBI primers, and a multiplex PCR formed the second round. From the multiplex PCR reads, TCRdb called clonotypes with MiXCR, one entry per CDR3 protein. The sample includes roughly 700,000 distinct CDR3 sequences, 40% of them seen just once. The sequencing sample was made of peripheral blood. These receptors originate from an adult man with Graves' ophthalmopathy.

This clonotype turned up a few times. The gene calls are TRBV11-2 and TRBJ2-7, with D uncertain. The germline V and J ends were trimmed by 3 bases and 3 bases, with 6 bases remaining between them. This CDR3 spans 12 amino acids. Looked up from germline, CDR1 is SGHAT and CDR2 is FQNNGV. Written as DNA, the CDR3 is TGTGCCAGCAGCTTTCAGGACTACGAGCAGTACTTC. Residues: CASSFQDYEQYF. The full variable domain, completed using reference TRBV11-2 and TRBJ2-7, is EAGVAQSPRYKIIEKRQSVAFWCNPISGHATLYWYQQILGQGPKLLIQFQNNGVVDDSQLPKDRFSAERLKGVDSTLKIQPAKLEDSAVYLCASSFQDYEQYFGPGTRLTVT.

The chain is built from TRBV20-1 and TRBJ1-2; 7 bases align to TRBD1. Per the germline V gene, CDR1 is DFQATT and CDR2 is SNEGSKA (reference sequence). V dropped 0 bases and J dropped 8; count of bases not matched to a gene: 12. This CDR3 is built from 15 residues. The CDR3: CSARDQGGRGWGYTF. The CDR3 DNA reads as TGCAGTGCTAGAGATCAAGGGGGCAGAGGTTGGGGCTACACCTTC.

This sequence joins TRBV29-1 and TRBJ1-2, with TRBD1 matching over 7 bases. V was clipped by 4 bases and J by 7 bases; unmatched bases: 9. The CDR3 has 13 amino acids. Germline-derived CDR1 and CDR2 are SQVTM and ANQGSEA. The CDR3 nucleotides read TGCAGCGTTGGACGAGACAGGGCTGGTGGCTACACCTTC. Its translation is CSVGRDRAGGYTF. The full variable domain, with the rest looked up from reference TRBV29-1 and TRBJ1-2, is SAVISQKPSRDICQRGTSLTIQCQVDSQVTMMFWYRQQPGQSLTLIATANQGSEATYESGFVIDKFPISRPNLTFSTLTVSNMSPEDSSIYLCSVGRDRAGGYTFGSGTRLTVV.

The CDR3 reads CSSGQGRSSPLHF. The CDR3 bases are TGCAGTTCCGGACAGGGACGTAGTTCACCCCTCCACTTT. The V gene is TRBV29-1, the J gene TRBJ1-6; the match to TRBD1 covers 8 bases. The germline gives CDR1 SQVTM, CDR2 ANQGSEA. The CDR3 has 13 amino acids.

V usage is TRBV7-9 and J usage is TRBJ2-3; unclear D gene. The V end lost 5 bases, the J end lost 2 bases, and 11 bases lay between the germline ends. This CDR3 contains 14 residues. Germline CDR1 reads SEHNR; CDR2 reads FQNEAQ (reference sequence). CDR3 nucleotide sequence: TGTGCCAGCAGCCCTCCAGCGAACACAGATACGCAGTATTTT. Residues: CASSPPANTDTQYF.

This clonotype has just a few counts. The genes are TRBV5-8 and TRBJ1-1, with D possibly matching TRBD1 (6 bases). V was shortened by 0 bases and J by 7 bases, with 16 bases between the two germline ends. CDR3 length equals 15 residues. Per germline, CDR1 SGHTS and CDR2 YDEGEE. For the CDR3, the DNA is TGTGCCAGCAGCTTGGCCGGGGGGGCTAAGGGTGAAGCTTTCTTT. Its protein is CASSLAGGAKGEAFF.

The chain is built from TRBV7-3 and TRBJ1-6; the D gene is possibly TRBD1 (5 bases). This CDR3 spans 14 amino acids. The V and J ends lost 5 bases and 10 bases respectively, with 15 bases between them. In germline, CDR1 is SGHTA, CDR2 FQGTGA. Here the CDR3 DNA reads TGTGCCAGCAGCCGGGGGGGTACTGGATCACCCCTCCACTTT. This translates into CASSRGGTGSPLHF.

The rearrangement links TRBV7-1 to TRBJ2-3; D remains ambiguous. TRBV7-1 is reported as an ORF; its role is uncertain. The CDR3 covers 16 residues. Between the trimmed V and J ends, which lost 1 base and 0 bases, there was a span of 11 bases. The CDR3 DNA is TGTGCCAGCAGCTCAGGGACCGGCTATAGCACAGATACGCAGTATTTT. Protein: CASSSGTGYSTDTQYF.

This clonotype turned up a few times. The rearrangement joins TRBV12-3 or TRBV12-4 to TRBJ1-1; 8 positions match TRBD1. This CDR3 has 15 residues. V was clipped by 5 bases and J by 4 bases; unmatched bases: 9. CDR3 DNA sequence: TGTGCCAGCAGTGCAAGCGGAGGACAGGGCACTGAAGCTTTCTTT. Its translation is CASSASGGQGTEAFF.

In its sample, this clonotype was seen many times. This may be a read error: a much more frequent sequence differs by one nucleotide. The chain has TRBV7-9 and TRBJ1-1; D call uncertain. CDR3 length equals 12 residues. From germline, CDR1 is SEHNR and CDR2 FQNEAQ (reference sequence). V was pared by 1 base and J by 4 bases, with 4 bases between. As DNA, the CDR3 is TGTGCCAGCAGCTTAGGGACCACTGAAGCTTTCTTT. Its protein product is CASSLGTTEAFF.

The chain uses TRBV12-3 or TRBV12-4 and TRBJ1-1, with no clear D. V gave up 6 bases and J gave up 2 bases, with 10 bases separating them. This CDR3 contains 13 residues. CDR3 amino acids: CASRYFGNTEAFF. CDR3 coding DNA: TGTGCCAGCAGGTACTTTGGAAACACTGAAGCTTTCTTT.

Turning to this clonotype: A much larger clone differs from this one at a single base, so this may be a read error. The chain couples TRBV7-2 to TRBJ1-5, with unresolved D. Per the germline V gene, CDR1 is SGHTA and CDR2 is FQGNSA. This CDR3 is 15 amino acids long. Trimming took off 4 bases at V and 5 bases at J, with 15 bases between the two ends. The CDR3 loop is CASSSGSLLYQPQHF. In DNA form, the CDR3 reads TGTGCCAGCAGCTCAGGCTCCCTACTCTATCAGCCCCAGCATTTT.

The rearrangement uses TRBV12-3 or TRBV12-4 and TRBJ2-7; D could derive from TRBD1 or TRBD2 (5 bases each). V lost 8 bases and J 1 base, leaving 15 bases between the germline ends. This CDR3 region has 14 residues. The CDR3 nucleotides read TGTGCCAGCCGAGGGGCTAGCACGTCCTACGAGCAGTACTTC. Translating it yields CASRGASTSYEQYF.

The chain employs TRBV19 and TRBJ1-1; no definite D call. Per germline, CDR1 LNHDA and CDR2 SQIVND (reference sequence). CDR3 length equals 14 residues. V was shortened by 4 bases and J by 1 base, with 10 bases between the two germline ends. The CDR3 is CASSTHARNTEAFF. CDR3 DNA sequence: TGTGCCAGTAGTACCCACGCGAGGAACACTGAAGCTTTCTTT.

The chain is built from TRBV7-2 and TRBJ2-3; D remains ambiguous. The germline V gene has CDR1 SGHTA and CDR2 FQGNSA. This CDR3 comprises 15 residues. V was shortened by 2 bases and J by 1 base, with 10 bases between the two germline ends. The CDR3, as DNA: TGTGCCAGCAGCTTAACGGCCCAACGCACAGATACGCAGTATTTT. As protein: CASSLTAQRTDTQYF.

The J gene is TRBJ2-7, the V gene TRBV5-1, with D unclear. Looked up from germline, CDR1 is SGHRS and CDR2 is YFSETQ. The CDR3 is 13 residues long. V was pared by 4 bases and J by 0 bases, with 8 bases between. Here the CDR3 reads CASSPASSYEQYF. For the CDR3, the DNA is TGCGCCAGCAGCCCCGCCAGCTCCTACGAGCAGTACTTC. Full variable domain (outside the CDR3, taken from reference TRBV5-1 and TRBJ2-7): KAGVTQTPRYLIKTRGQQVTLSCSPISGHRSVSWYQQTPGQGLQFLFEYFSETQRNKGNFPGRFSGRQFSNSRSEMNVSTLELGDSALYLCASSPASSYEQYFGPGTRLTVT.

This sequence joins TRBV11-2 and TRBJ2-5, with D possibly called TRBD1 or TRBD2 (5 bases each). The CDR3 has 17 amino acids. Germline V gene sequence: CDR1 SGHAT, CDR2 FQNNGV. With 5 bases removed from V and 4 bases from J, the gap between germline ends came to 23 bases. CDR3 coding DNA: TGTGCCAGCAGCAAAAGAATCGGGGACCCTAGGCCAGAGACCCAGTACTTC. It specifies CASSKRIGDPRPETQYF.

This clonotype has at least ten counts. The chain joins TRBV7-6 to TRBJ2-7; the D is unclear. This CDR3 contains 14 residues. CDR1 is SGHVS, CDR2 FNYEAQ, per germline. Trimming removed 1 base at V and 2 bases at J, with 9 bases between. CDR3 sequence: CASSLVDTAYEQYF. The CDR3 region has the DNA TGTGCCAGCAGCTTAGTCGATACAGCCTACGAGCAGTACTTC.

This chain joins TRBV29-1 and TRBJ2-3; D is unresolved. Looked up from germline, CDR1 is SQVTM and CDR2 is ANQGSEA. The V end was cut by 7 bases, the J end by 0 bases, with 8 bases between. This CDR3 is 12 amino acids long. CDR3: CSAGVSTDTQYF. For the CDR3, the DNA is TGCAGCGCTGGGGTTAGCACAGATACGCAGTATTTT.

CDR3 region: CAIGGGQGEQYF. CDR3 coding DNA: TGTGCCATCGGTGGGGGACAGGGCGAGCAGTACTTC. This chain joins TRBV2 and TRBJ2-7; 9 nucleotides match TRBD1. The trim removed 10 bases at V and 6 bases at J, leaving 7 bases unmatched. Germline V gene lookup returns CDR1 SNHLY and CDR2 FYNNEI. The CDR3 spans 12 residues. The full variable domain, completed using reference TRBV2 and TRBJ2-7, is EPEVTQTPSHQVTQMGQEVILRCVPISNHLYFYWYRQILGQKVEFLVSFYNNEISEKSEIFDDQFSVERPDGSNFTLKIRSTKLEDSAMYFCAIGGGQGEQYFGPGTRLTVT.

This clonotype was detected once. V usage is TRBV20-1 and J usage is TRBJ1-6; D is ambiguous. The V and J ends lost 3 bases and 7 bases respectively, with 10 bases between them. Germline V gene lookup returns CDR1 DFQATT and CDR2 SNEGSKA (reference sequence). The CDR3 runs 13 residues. The CDR3 protein is CSASSQRNSPLHF. As DNA, the CDR3 is TGCAGTGCTAGTTCCCAGCGGAATTCACCCCTCCACTTT.

As concerns this clonotype: This sequence may be a read error, since a much larger clone differs from it by one base. The chain combines TRBV24-1 with TRBJ1-5; D might be TRBD1 (6 bases). Trimming removed 4 bases at V and 1 base at J, with 10 bases between. Germline V gives CDR1 KGHDR, CDR2 SFDVKD. The CDR3 is made up of 15 amino acids. The CDR3 loop reads CATSDPGASNQPQHF. The CDR3 nucleotides are TGTGCCACCAGTGACCCAGGGGCAAGCAATCAGCCCCAGCATTTT.

V usage is TRBV29-1 and J usage is TRBJ1-6; TRBD1 agrees at 7 bases. The V gene end was trimmed by 6 bases and the J gene end by 8 bases; junction bases not matched to a gene: 4. Germline CDR1 is SQVTM and CDR2 is ANQGSEA. The CDR3 contains 12 residues. For the CDR3, the DNA is TGCAGCGTCGGCGACAGGGATTCACCCCTCCACTTT. Its protein product is CSVGDRDSPLHF.

This clonotype was recorded a few times. The V gene is TRBV20-1, the J gene TRBJ2-7; D might be TRBD2 (6 bases). From germline, CDR1 is DFQATT and CDR2 SNEGSKA (reference sequence). The CDR3 is made up of 14 amino acids. Trimming removed 3 bases from V and 0 bases from J, with 12 bases in between. CDR3 nucleotide sequence: TGCAGTGCTAGGAAGTCTAGCGTCTCCTACGAGCAGTACTTC. It specifies CSARKSSVSYEQYF.

This rearrangement joins TRBV29-1 to TRBJ1-6; TRBD1 matches at 7 bases. Germline CDR1 SQVTM, CDR2 ANQGSEA. The trim removed 7 bases at V and 7 bases at J, leaving 7 bases unmatched. The CDR3 runs to 13 residues. This chain's CDR3 is CSGQGQPNSPLHF. The DNA of the CDR3 is TGCAGCGGACAGGGACAGCCCAATTCACCCCTCCACTTT.

Only a few counts were recorded for this clonotype. At one boundary the junction diverges from the germline segment, which might be a read error. This chain uses TRBV10-2 with TRBJ1-1, with D possibly being TRBD1 (6 bases). CDR1 and CDR2 from the germline V gene are WSHSY and SAAADI. The CDR3 length is 15 residues. CDR3 sequence: CASRRGADLNTEAFF. CDR3 nucleotide sequence: TGTGCCAGCAGGAGGGGGGCAGATTTGAACACTGAAGCTTTCTTT.

In the case of this clonotype: The junction does not match germline at one end; this may be a read error. The chain joins TRBV24-1 to TRBJ1-1; tentatively, D is TRBD1 (5 bases). CDR1 is KGHDR and CDR2 is SFDVKD in the germline V gene. This CDR3 comprises 14 residues. The CDR3 here is CATSDPGMNTEAFF. The CDR3 nucleotides read TGTGCCACCAGTGACCCAGGGATGAACACCGAAGCTTTCTTT.

This clonotype was observed at least ten times. The chain joins TRBV9 to TRBJ1-2; no definite D call. This CDR3 comprises 12 residues. The V and J ends lost 0 bases and 6 bases respectively, with 6 bases between them. Germline loops: CDR1 SGDLS, CDR2 YYNGEE. CDR3 nucleotide sequence: TGTGCCAGCAGCGTAGGCTTCCATGGCTACACCTTC. Its protein product is CASSVGFHGYTF.

V and J are TRBV2 and TRBJ1-2; no reliable D call. The V end lost 2 bases, the J end lost 7 bases, and 8 bases lay between the germline ends. Germline lookup yields CDR1 SNHLY and CDR2 FYNNEI. There are 12 residues in the CDR3. For the CDR3, the DNA is TGTGCCAGCAGTGAATTGGGGTCTGGCTACACCTTC. Protein sequence: CASSELGSGYTF.

This clonotype was counted ten times or more. A much larger clone differs by one base, so this may be a read error. The J gene is TRBJ1-2, the V gene TRBV25-1; 11 bases are a match to TRBD1. The CDR3 runs 12 residues. Germline V CDR1 and CDR2: MGHDK, SYGVNS. CDR3: CPRTGGSYGYTF. CDR3 nucleotide sequence: TGTCCCCGGACAGGGGGCAGTTACGGCTACACCTTC.

The V call is TRBV2, the J call TRBJ1-6; D is unresolved. Germline V gene lookup returns CDR1 SNHLY and CDR2 FYNNEI. Between the trimmed V and J ends, which lost 3 bases and 7 bases, there was a span of 7 bases. The CDR3 has 13 residues. CDR3 protein: CASSEERNSPLHF. CDR3 nucleotides: TGTGCCAGCAGTGAGGAGAGAAATTCACCCCTCCACTTT.